The 26 T cell receptor beta chains below were found in one sample sequenced in a study of patients and donors after allogeneic stem cell transplantation. TCRdb recomputed calls from the RT-PCR reads with MiXCR, one row per CDR3 protein. The table includes 84,000 or so distinct CDR3 sequences, about 48% detected once. Sequences were obtained from blood, either unsorted or a sorted T cell fraction (not recorded which). Every receptor here comes from a human donor who was either an allogeneic HSCT recipient or a stem cell or donor lymphocyte infusion donor (not recorded which). It is not recorded whose cells these are; they may come from a transplant donor.

The chain combines TRBV12-3 or TRBV12-4 with TRBJ1-6; 10 bases align to TRBD1. The V gene end was trimmed by 0 bases and the J gene end by 11 bases; junction bases not matched to a gene: 10. This CDR3 is built from 17 residues. CDR3 sequence reads: CASSLAGQGYIPPPLHF. The CDR3 DNA sequence: TGTGCCAGCAGTTTAGCGGGACAGGGGTATATCCCTCCACCCCTCCACTTT.

The J gene is TRBJ1-2, the V gene TRBV12-5; TRBD1 is a possible D gene (5 bases). Germline V gene lookup returns CDR1 LGHNT and CDR2 FRNRAP. This CDR3 is 11 amino acids long. V was pared by 8 bases and J by 4 bases, with 8 bases between. The CDR3 protein is CASSGAYGYTF. The CDR3 nucleotides read TGTGCTAGTTCCGGGGCCTATGGCTACACCTTC.

The rearrangement uses TRBV15 and TRBJ1-1, with a weak D call TRBD1 (6 bases). Trimming shortened V by 1 base and J by 5 bases, and 11 bases separated the two germline ends. CDR1 and CDR2 from the germline V gene are LNHNV and YYDKDF (reference sequence). The CDR3 spans 14 residues. The DNA for the CDR3 is TGTGCCACCAGCAGAGGACAGGCTTGGACTGAAGCTTTCTTT. It is translated as CATSRGQAWTEAFF.

This clonotype was counted only a few times. The gene calls are TRBV7-6 and TRBJ1-1; 9 positions match TRBD1. J lost 0 bases, V lost 4 bases, and 9 bases had no gene match. Germline V CDR1 and CDR2: SGHVS, FNYEAQ. The length of the CDR3 is 17 residues. The DNA for the CDR3 is TGTGCCAGCAGCTCTATACAGGGGGCCCTGGTGAACACTGAAGCTTTCTTT. Its protein is CASSSIQGALVNTEAFF.

CDR3: CASSLALLTDTQYF. DNA of the CDR3: TGTGCCAGCAGCTTAGCTCTCCTCACAGATACGCAGTATTTT. V and J are TRBV11-2 and TRBJ2-3, with no clear D. Germline V lookup: CDR1 SGHAT, CDR2 FQNNGV. The CDR3 contains 14 residues. Trimming cost V 1 base and J 2 bases, with 7 bases left between them.

This clonotype has more than one count but fewer than ten. The rearrangement links TRBV12-3 or TRBV12-4 to TRBJ1-1; perhaps TRBD1 as D (5 bases). This CDR3 is built from 12 residues. Trimming removed 5 bases from V and 7 bases from J, with 11 bases in between. CDR3 nucleotide sequence: TGTGCCAGCAGTCCAGACAGTTATGAAGCTTTCTTT. Translating gives CASSPDSYEAFF.

This sequence joins TRBV9 and TRBJ1-5; TRBD1 agrees at 9 bases. This CDR3 is 14 amino acids long. With V trimmed by 4 bases and J by 7 bases, 6 bases remained unmatched. Germline V CDR1 and CDR2: SGDLS, YYNGEE. CDR3 amino acids: CASSIGTGKQPQHF. The DNA of the CDR3 is TGTGCCAGCAGCATAGGGACAGGGAAACAGCCCCAGCATTTT. Full variable domain (outside the CDR3, taken from reference TRBV9 and TRBJ1-5): DSGVTQTPKHLITATGQRVTLRCSPRSGDLSVYWYQQSLDQGLQFLIQYYNGEERAKGNILERFSAQQFPDLHSELNLSSLELGDSALYFCASSIGTGKQPQHFGDGTRLSIL.

This clonotype has more than one count but fewer than ten. The chain joins TRBV28 to TRBJ1-4; D not certain. V was pared by 2 bases and J by 4 bases, with 8 bases between. Germline lookup yields CDR1 MDHEN and CDR2 SYDVKM. This CDR3 is 14 amino acids long. Written as DNA, the CDR3 is TGTGCCAGCAGTTTAGGGCACCGTAATGAAAAACTGTTTTTT. Residues: CASSLGHRNEKLFF. The whole variable domain, filled in from reference TRBV28 and TRBJ1-4, reads DVKVTQSSRYLVKRTGEKVFLECVQDMDHENMFWYRQDPGLGLRLIYFSYDVKMKEKGDIPEGYSVSREKKERFSLILESASTNQTSMYLCASSLGHRNEKLFFGSGTQLSVL.

The count of this clonotype is one. This chain connects TRBV12-3 or TRBV12-4 to TRBJ1-4; possible D gene TRBD1, 5 bases. The CDR3 is made up of 11 amino acids. V was shortened by 3 bases and J by 13 bases, with 9 bases between the two germline ends. DNA of the CDR3: TGTGCCAGCAGTTTCCGGGACCTACTGTTTTTT. This encodes CASSFRDLLFF.

Notes on this clonotype: At one end, the junction sequence differs from germline, possibly due to a read error. The chain uses TRBV28 and TRBJ1-1; 8 bases fit TRBD1. The CDR3 has 17 amino acids. CDR1 MDHEN and CDR2 SYDVKM come from the germline V gene. CDR3 sequence reads: CASSVWTGRAMNTEAFF. CDR3 nucleotide sequence: TGTGCCAGCAGTGTATGGACAGGGCGTGCGATGAACACTGAAGCTTTCTTT.

J is TRBJ2-2 and V is TRBV5-1, with 9 bases that match TRBD1. Trimming at V came to 2 bases and at J to 7 bases, leaving 12 bases not matched to a gene. The germline V gene has CDR1 SGHRS and CDR2 YFSETQ. This CDR3 comprises 17 residues. CDR3 sequence: CASSFVPGQGKIGELFF. As DNA, the CDR3 is TGCGCCAGCAGCTTCGTTCCGGGACAGGGTAAAATCGGGGAGCTGTTTTTT. Full variable domain (outside the CDR3, taken from reference TRBV5-1 and TRBJ2-2): KAGVTQTPRYLIKTRGQQVTLSCSPISGHRSVSWYQQTPGQGLQFLFEYFSETQRNKGNFPGRFSGRQFSNSRSEMNVSTLELGDSALYLCASSFVPGQGKIGELFFGEGSRLTVL.

This clonotype has just a few counts. This chain joins TRBV12-3 or TRBV12-4 and TRBJ1-3; D is ambiguous. The CDR3 loop spans 14 amino acids. The V end was cut by 2 bases, the J end by 0 bases, with 5 bases between. The CDR3 DNA reads TGTGCCAGCAGTTTACTCCACTCTGGAAACACCATATATTTT. Its translation is CASSLLHSGNTIYF.

In its sample, this clonotype was seen a few times. V usage is TRBV4-3 and J usage is TRBJ1-5; a weak D match, TRBD1 (5 bases). This CDR3 comprises 16 residues. Germline loops: CDR1 LGHNA, CDR2 YSLEER. V was shortened by 1 base and J by 9 bases, with 19 bases between the two germline ends. The CDR3 protein is CASSQGAGKAPAPQHF. CDR3 DNA: TGCGCCAGCAGCCAAGGGGCAGGGAAAGCCCCAGCGCCCCAGCATTTT.

The chain couples TRBV3-1 to TRBJ1-2; TRBD1 is a possible D gene (6 bases). With 3 bases removed from V and 5 bases from J, the gap between germline ends came to 10 bases. Germline V gene lookup returns CDR1 LGHDT and CDR2 YNNKEL (reference sequence). The CDR3 spans 13 residues. CDR3 protein: CASSQWTAYGYTF. Written as DNA, the CDR3 is TGTGCCAGCAGCCAGTGGACAGCTTATGGCTACACCTTC.

Only one count was recorded for this clonotype. The chain couples TRBV3-1 to TRBJ1-4; no clear D gene. The CDR3 covers 14 residues. V was trimmed by 5 bases and J by 8 bases, leaving 15 bases between them. CDR1 and CDR2 from the germline V gene are LGHDT and YNNKEL (reference sequence). The CDR3 here is CASSKPREKEKLFF. CDR3 sequence (DNA): TGTGCCAGCAGCAAGCCTAGGGAGAAGGAAAAACTGTTTTTT.

This clonotype is deemed medium-sized (0.01 to 0.1%). J is TRBJ2-7 and V is TRBV20-1, with TRBD1 matching over 11 bases. Germline CDR1 reads DFQATT; CDR2 reads SNEGSKA (reference sequence). The CDR3 has 15 amino acids. The J segment lost 4 bases and the V segment lost 3 bases, leaving 8 bases of the junction unmatched. The CDR3 DNA reads TGCAGTGCTAGGGGGGACAGGGGGTTCGGGTACGAGCAGTACTTC. Translating gives CSARGDRGFGYEQYF.

This clonotype was observed a handful of times. This chain links TRBV28 with TRBJ1-4, with TRBD1 as a possible D gene (5 bases). Germline values: CDR1 MDHEN, CDR2 SYDVKM. Deletions cut 4 bases from V and 4 bases from J, with 13 bases between. This CDR3 has 15 amino acids. DNA of the CDR3: TGTGCCAGCAGTTCTAAGAGGGGACTTAATGAAAAACTGTTTTTT. Translated: CASSSKRGLNEKLFF. Based on the CDR3 plus reference TRBV28 and TRBJ1-4, the full variable domain is DVKVTQSSRYLVKRTGEKVFLECVQDMDHENMFWYRQDPGLGLRLIYFSYDVKMKEKGDIPEGYSVSREKKERFSLILESASTNQTSMYLCASSSKRGLNEKLFFGSGTQLSVL.

The J gene is TRBJ1-4, the V gene TRBV7-9, with D maybe TRBD1 (5 bases). The CDR3 has 15 amino acids. Germline CDR1 is SEHNR and CDR2 is FQNEAQ (reference sequence). Trimming took 5 bases from V and 4 from J, leaving 14 bases between them. The CDR3 loop is CASSPVGASNEKLFF. Written as DNA, the CDR3 is TGTGCCAGCAGCCCAGTAGGGGCGAGTAATGAAAAACTGTTTTTT.

The table lists this clonotype with a few counts. The V call is TRBV7-9, the J call TRBJ1-3, with a weak D call TRBD1 (5 bases). The CDR3 runs to 14 residues. Germline CDR1 SEHNR, CDR2 FQNEAQ (reference sequence). Trimming took 4 bases from V and 4 from J, leaving 11 bases between them. The CDR3 region is CASSSQTVGNTIYF. The CDR3 DNA is TGTGCCAGCAGCTCACAGACAGTCGGAAACACCATATATTTT.

As for this clonotype: The junction departs from the called germline gene at one end, perhaps through a read error. The chain uses TRBV7-6 and TRBJ2-1; 11 bases align to TRBD2. This CDR3 is 15 amino acids long. Per the germline V gene, CDR1 is SGHVS and CDR2 is FNYEAQ. The CDR3 loop is CASSLGTSGDNEQFF. In DNA, the CDR3 is TGTGCTAGCAGCTTAGGGACTAGCGGTGACAATGAGCAGTTCTTC.

This clonotype was detected only a few times. The V call is TRBV12-3 or TRBV12-4, the J call TRBJ1-1; 7 bases are shared with TRBD1. With V trimmed by 5 bases and J by 3 bases, 3 bases remained unmatched. CDR3 length: 13 residues. CDR3 sequence: CASSRQGDTEAFF. For the CDR3, the DNA is TGTGCCAGCAGTCGACAGGGTGACACTGAAGCTTTCTTT.

Only a few counts were recorded for this clonotype. The rearrangement uses TRBV10-3 and TRBJ1-2, with D tentatively TRBD1 (5 bases). The germline gives CDR1 ENHRY, CDR2 SYGVKD. The CDR3 has 15 residues. V gave up 0 bases and J gave up 5 bases, with 13 bases separating them. DNA of the CDR3: TGTGCCATCAGTGAGTCCGTGGGGCTGAAGTATGGCTACACCTTC. It encodes CAISESVGLKYGYTF.

The chain links TRBV29-1 to TRBJ1-5; D gene ambiguous. V lost 6 bases and J 5 bases, leaving 11 bases between the germline ends. The germline V gene has CDR1 SQVTM and CDR2 ANQGSEA. The CDR3 extends over 12 amino acids. CDR3 in amino acids: CSVGDVYQPQHF. CDR3 DNA sequence: TGCAGCGTGGGTGACGTTTATCAGCCCCAGCATTTT.

The CDR3 nucleotides read TGTGCCACCAGTGATTCCGGGACAGGGAACGGGGGCTACACCTTC. Its translation: CATSDSGTGNGGYTF. The chain is built from TRBV24-1 and TRBJ1-2; 9 bases are a match to TRBD1. The germline gives CDR1 KGHDR, CDR2 SFDVKD. V dropped 2 bases and J dropped 8; count of bases not matched to a gene: 8. CDR3 length: 15 amino acids.

The chain employs TRBV20-1 and TRBJ1-2; possibly TRBD1 for D (6 bases). Germline lookup yields CDR1 DFQATT and CDR2 SNEGSKA (reference sequence). With 0 bases removed from V and 0 bases from J, the gap between germline ends came to 17 bases. The CDR3 has 17 residues. CDR3 in DNA: TGCAGTGCTAGAGATCTCGACAGGCAGACTCCTAACTATGGCTACACCTTC. It yields the protein CSARDLDRQTPNYGYTF.

The table lists this clonotype with a few counts. The rearrangement uses TRBV7-3 and TRBJ1-1; 7 nucleotides align to TRBD1. The CDR3 extends over 13 amino acids. Per germline, CDR1 SGHTA and CDR2 FQGTGA. V gave up 2 bases and J gave up 6 bases; unmatched junction bases: 3. The CDR3 spells CASSLDRVPEAFF. CDR3 in DNA: TGTGCCAGCAGCTTAGACAGGGTGCCTGAAGCTTTCTTT.